This TCR beta chain is from a study of beta chain features in type 1 diabetes. General observations from the study: The naive, central memory and Treg TCRB repertoires of patients appeared to be more similar to one another than those of healthy donors. When Type 1 diabetes patients were examined, their TCRB CDR3s proved moderately but significantly shorter in all four CD4+ subsets.

The authors reverse transcribed all of the isolated RNA, so sequencing captured expressed TCRB transcripts. Produced via immunoSEQ multiplex PCR; TCRdb's table is partial and in-frame only. The table records 400,000 or so clones, 10% to 15% of them present only once. This clone was counted a few times. No antigen is known for it. The sample consisted of naive CD4+ T cells from blood. The clonotype originates from a woman under 30 with type 1 diabetes.

CDR3 sequence (DNA): TGTGCCAGCAGGGTAGGACAGGGTGAGAGATCACCCCTCCACTTT. As protein: CASRVGQGERSPLHF. The V call is TRBV2, the J call TRBJ1-6; 8 bases map to TRBD1. CDR1 and CDR2 (germline): SNHLY, FYNNEI. This CDR3 contains 15 residues. Unmatched junction bases numbered 11, after V lost 6 bases and J lost 10 bases.